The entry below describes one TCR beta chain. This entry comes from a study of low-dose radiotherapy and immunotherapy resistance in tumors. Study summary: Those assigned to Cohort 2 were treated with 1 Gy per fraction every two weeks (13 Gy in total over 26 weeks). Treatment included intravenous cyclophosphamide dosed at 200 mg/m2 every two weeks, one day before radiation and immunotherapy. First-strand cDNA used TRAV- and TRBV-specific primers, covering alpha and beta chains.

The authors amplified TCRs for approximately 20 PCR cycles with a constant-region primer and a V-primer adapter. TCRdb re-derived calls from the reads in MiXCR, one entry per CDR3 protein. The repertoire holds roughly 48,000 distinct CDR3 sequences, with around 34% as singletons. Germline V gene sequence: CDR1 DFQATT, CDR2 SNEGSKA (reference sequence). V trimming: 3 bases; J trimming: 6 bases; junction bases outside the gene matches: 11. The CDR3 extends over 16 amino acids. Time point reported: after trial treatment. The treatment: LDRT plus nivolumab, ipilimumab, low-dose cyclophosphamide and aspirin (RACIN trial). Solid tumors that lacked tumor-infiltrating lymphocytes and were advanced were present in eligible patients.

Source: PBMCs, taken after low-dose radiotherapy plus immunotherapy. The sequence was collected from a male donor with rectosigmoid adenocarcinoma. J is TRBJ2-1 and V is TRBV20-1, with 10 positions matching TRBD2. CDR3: CSASRLAGETFNEQFF. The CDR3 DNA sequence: TGCAGTGCTAGTAGGCTAGCGGGAGAAACTTTCAATGAGCAGTTCTTC.